This T cell receptor beta chain was captured in a study of T cell responses to AZD1222 COVID-19 vaccine. Profiled with immunoSEQ multiplex PCR; TCRdb holds only in-frame clones, not every one. The sample has approximately 160,000 clones, 85% to 95% seen once. Per the germline V gene, CDR1 is DFQATT and CDR2 is SNEGSKA (reference sequence). The CDR3 is 18 residues long. The junction had 17 bases not matched to a gene; V was cut back by 3 bases and J by 2 bases. This receptor was identified in an adult in good health. The sequencing used peripheral blood, collected on day 0 of AZD1222 vaccination. The chain links TRBV20-1 to TRBJ2-3; 7 bases fit TRBD2. The CDR3 region is CSASSRPGGPYNTDTQYF. DNA for the CDR3: TGCAGTGCTAGTTCCCGGCCGGGGGGACCATATAACACAGATACGCAGTATTTT.